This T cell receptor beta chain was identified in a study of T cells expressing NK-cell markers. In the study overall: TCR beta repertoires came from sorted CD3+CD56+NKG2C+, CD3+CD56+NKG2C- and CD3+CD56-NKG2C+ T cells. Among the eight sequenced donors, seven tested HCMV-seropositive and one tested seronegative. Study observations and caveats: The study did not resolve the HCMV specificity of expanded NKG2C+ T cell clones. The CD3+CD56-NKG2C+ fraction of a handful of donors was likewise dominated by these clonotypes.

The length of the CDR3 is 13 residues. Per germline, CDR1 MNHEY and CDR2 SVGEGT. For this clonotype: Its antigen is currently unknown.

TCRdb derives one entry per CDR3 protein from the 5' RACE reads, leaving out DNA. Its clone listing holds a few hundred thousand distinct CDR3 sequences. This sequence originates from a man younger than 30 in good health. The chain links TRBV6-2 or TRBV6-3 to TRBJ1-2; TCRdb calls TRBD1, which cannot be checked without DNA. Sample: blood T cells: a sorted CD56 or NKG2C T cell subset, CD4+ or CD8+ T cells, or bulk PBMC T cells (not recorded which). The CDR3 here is CASLTGDYYGYTF.